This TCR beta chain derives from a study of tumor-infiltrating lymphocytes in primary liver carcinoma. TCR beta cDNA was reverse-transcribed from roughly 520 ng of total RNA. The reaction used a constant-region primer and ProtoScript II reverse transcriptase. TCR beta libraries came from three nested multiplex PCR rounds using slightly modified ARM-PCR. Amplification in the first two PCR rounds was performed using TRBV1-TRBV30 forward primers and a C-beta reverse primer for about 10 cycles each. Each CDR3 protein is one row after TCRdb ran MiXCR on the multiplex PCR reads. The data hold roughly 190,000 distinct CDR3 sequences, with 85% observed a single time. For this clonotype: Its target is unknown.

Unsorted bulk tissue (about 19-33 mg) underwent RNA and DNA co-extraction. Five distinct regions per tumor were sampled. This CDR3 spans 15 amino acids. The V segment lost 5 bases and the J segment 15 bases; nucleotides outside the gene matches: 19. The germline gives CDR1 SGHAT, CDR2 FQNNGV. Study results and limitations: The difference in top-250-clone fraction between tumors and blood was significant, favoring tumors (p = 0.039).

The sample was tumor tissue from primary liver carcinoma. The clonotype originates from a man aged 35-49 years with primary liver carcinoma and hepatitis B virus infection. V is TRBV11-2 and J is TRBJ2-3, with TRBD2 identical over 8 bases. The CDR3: CASSESGRFTDRQYF. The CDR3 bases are TGTGCCAGCAGCGAAAGCGGGAGATTTACAGATAGGCAATATTTT.